The rows below give T cell receptor beta chains drawn from one sample of a study of shared clonotypes between healthy human individuals. The assay was immunoSEQ multiplex PCR, and TCRdb's table has in-frame clones only and misses some. The profile shows approximately 640,000 clones, about 78% of them singletons. The specimen was memory CD4+ T cells sorted from blood. The receptors were sampled from a woman aged 25 to 39 in good health. Each CDR3 is given with its conserved first and last residue. A D gene is named only where the DNA matches it firmly.

J gene	V gene	D gene	CDR3 protein
TRBJ1-4	TRBV29-1	TRBD1	CSVARGTGGPLNEKLFF
TRBJ2-2	TRBV7-9	.	CASSQKRNTGELFF
TRBJ2-7	TRBV27	.	CATLRTASSYEQYF
TRBJ2-1	TRBV11-2	TRBD2	CASSLGLAVDNEQFF
TRBJ2-2	TRBV30	.	CAWIAQPNTGELFF
TRBJ2-1	TRBV11-2	.	CASSLGGAGSATYNEQFF
TRBJ2-6	TRBV7-3	TRBD1	CASSLRSGRGTGANVLTF
TRBJ2-5	TRBV15	.	CATSRPYQETQYF
TRBJ2-5	TRBV7-3	TRBD1	CASSFRHSGGETQYF
TRBJ1-2	TRBV2	TRBD1	CASRDRKNFNYGYTF
TRBJ1-1	TRBV28	.	CASSSPAENTEAFF
TRBJ2-5	TRBV6-1	TRBD2	CASGGGETQYF
TRBJ1-1	TRBV19	TRBD1	CASSDRGLSKAFF
TRBJ2-7	TRBV7-2	TRBD1	CASSPTRDRVYEQYF
TRBJ2-7	TRBV6-5	.	CASTEGRYEQYF
TRBJ2-3	TRBV29-1	.	CSVSRGVTDTQYF